The clone carrying this TCR beta chain was seen at least ten times. Its specificity is unknown. These data are taken from a study of CD8 T cells in ankylosing spondylitis. Study-wide points: Some of the motif variants had earlier been found in reactive arthritis patients' fluid and blood. The authors found the disease-linked clones to be CD8+ and relatively rare in peripheral blood. Disease-linked clones reportedly concentrated significantly in matched ankylosing spondylitis synovial fluid.

Looked up from germline, CDR1 is LNHNV and CDR2 is YYDKDF (reference sequence). The germline V and J ends were trimmed by 0 bases and 11 bases, with 10 bases remaining between them. This CDR3 region has 12 residues. MiXCR, run by TCRdb on the 5' RACE reads, gives a single entry per CDR3 protein. The table lists just over 150,000 distinct CDR3 sequences, approximately 20% of them singletons. This sequence was found in a male donor with ankylosing spondylitis or in good health (not recorded which). The rearrangement uses TRBV15 and TRBJ1-1; D possibly corresponds to TRBD1 (6 bases). Sequenced sample: blood, either unsorted or a sorted T cell fraction (not recorded which). The CDR3 DNA sequence: TGTGCCACCAGCAGAGACAGGGGCCGGGCTTTCTTT. Protein sequence: CATSRDRGRAFF.